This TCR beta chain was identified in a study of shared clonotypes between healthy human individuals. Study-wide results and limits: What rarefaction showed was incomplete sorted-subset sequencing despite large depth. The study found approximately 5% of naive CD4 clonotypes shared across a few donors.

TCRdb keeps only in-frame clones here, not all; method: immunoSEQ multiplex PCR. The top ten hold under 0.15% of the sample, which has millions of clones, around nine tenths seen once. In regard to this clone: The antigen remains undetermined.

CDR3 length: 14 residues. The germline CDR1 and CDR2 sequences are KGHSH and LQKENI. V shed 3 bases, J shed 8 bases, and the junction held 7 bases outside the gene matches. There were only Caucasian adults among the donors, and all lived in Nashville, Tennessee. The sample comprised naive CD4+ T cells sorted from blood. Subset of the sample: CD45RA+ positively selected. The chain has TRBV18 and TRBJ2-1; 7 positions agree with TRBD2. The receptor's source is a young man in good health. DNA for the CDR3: TGTGCCAGCTCACCTGAGACGGGGGGTCATGAGCAGTTCTTC. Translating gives CASSPETGGHEQFF. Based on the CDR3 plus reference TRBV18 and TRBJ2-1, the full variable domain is NAGVMQNPRHLVRRRGQEARLRCSPMKGHSHVYWYRQLPEEGLKFMVYLQKENIIDESGMPKERFSAEFPKEGPSILRIQQVVRGDSAAYFCASSPETGGHEQFFGPGTRLTVL.